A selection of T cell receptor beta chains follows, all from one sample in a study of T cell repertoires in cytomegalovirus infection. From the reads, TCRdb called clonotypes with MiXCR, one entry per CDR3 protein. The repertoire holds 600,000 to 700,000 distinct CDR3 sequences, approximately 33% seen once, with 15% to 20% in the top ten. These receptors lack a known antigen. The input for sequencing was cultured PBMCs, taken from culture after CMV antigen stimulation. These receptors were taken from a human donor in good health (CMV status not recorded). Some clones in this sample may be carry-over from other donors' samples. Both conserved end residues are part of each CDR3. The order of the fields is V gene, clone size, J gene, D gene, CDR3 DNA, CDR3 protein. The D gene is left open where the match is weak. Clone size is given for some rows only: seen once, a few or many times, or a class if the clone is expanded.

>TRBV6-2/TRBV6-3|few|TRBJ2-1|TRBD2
TGTGCCAGCAGTACTCTAGCGGGAACGAATGAGCAGTTCTTC
CASSTLAGTNEQFF
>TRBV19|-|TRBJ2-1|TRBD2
TGTGCCAGTAGCGACCGGGGGGGGAGTTCCCTCGATGAGCAGTTCTTC
CASSDRGGSSLDEQFF
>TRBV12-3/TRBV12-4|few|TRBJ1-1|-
TGTGCCAGCAGTTCTACCCCCCGGGACACCGAAGCTTTCTTT
CASSSTPRDTEAFF
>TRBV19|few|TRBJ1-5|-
TGTGCCAGTAGTATGGCGGGTTGGGGCAATCAGCCCCAGCATTTT
CASSMAGWGNQPQHF
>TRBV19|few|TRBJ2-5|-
TGTGCCAGCGCAGGGGAAGAGACCCAGTACTTC
CASAGEETQYF
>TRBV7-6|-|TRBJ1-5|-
TGTGCCAGCAGCTTAGGTCAGGGGAATAGCAATCAGCCCCAGCATTTT
CASSLGQGNSNQPQHF
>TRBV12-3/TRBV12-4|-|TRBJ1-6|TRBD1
TGTGCCAGCAGTTTTAGACAGGGACGACCCCTCCACTTT
CASSFRQGRPLHF
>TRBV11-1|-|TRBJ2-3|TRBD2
TGTGCCAGCAGCTTAGCGCGATTAGCGGGGCAAGATACGCAGTATTTT
CASSLARLAGQDTQYF
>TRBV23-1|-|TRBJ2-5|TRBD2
TGCGCCAGCAGTCAAGGGCGGGAGGGGGAGACCCAGTACTTC
CASSQGREGETQYF
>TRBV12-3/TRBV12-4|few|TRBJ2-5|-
TGTGCCAGCAGTTTAGGAGCGTCGCCCCAAGAGACCCAGTACTTC
CASSLGASPQETQYF
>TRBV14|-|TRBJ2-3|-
TGTGCCAGCAGCCAAGTAGCGTCTAGAGGGACAGATACGCAGTATTTT
CASSQVASRGTDTQYF
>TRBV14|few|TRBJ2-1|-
TGTGCCAGCAGCCAAGGTTTACCTCGACTAAACCCTGGCAATGAGCAGTTCTTC
CASSQGLPRLNPGNEQFF
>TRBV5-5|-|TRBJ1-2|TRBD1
TGTGCCAGCAGCTTGTCCGTTCAGGTTAGGGGGCTTAACTATGGCTACACCTTC
CASSLSVQVRGLNYGYTF
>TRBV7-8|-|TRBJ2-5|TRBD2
TGTGCCAGCAGCACCCTGCCGGGACTAGCAGAGTACCAAGAGACCCAGTACTTC
CASSTLPGLAEYQETQYF
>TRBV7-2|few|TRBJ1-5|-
TGTGCCAGCAGCTGGGCAAGGTACGATCAGCCCCAGCATTTT
CASSWARYDQPQHF
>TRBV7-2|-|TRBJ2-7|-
TGTGCCAGCAGCCCCCCTCCTCATTGGGGGCCTGGCTACGAGCAGTACTTC
CASSPPPHWGPGYEQYF
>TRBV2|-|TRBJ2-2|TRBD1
TGTGCCAGCAGAGAAACAGGGGGCTACACCGGGGAGCTGTTTTTT
CASRETGGYTGELFF
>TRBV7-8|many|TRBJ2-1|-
TGTGCCAGCAGTCGCAATGAGCAGTTCTTC
CASSRNEQFF
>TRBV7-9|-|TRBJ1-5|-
TGTGCCAGCAGCTTAGCGAGGGAAATAAGCAATCAGCCCCAGCATTTT
CASSLAREISNQPQHF
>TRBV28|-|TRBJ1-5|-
TGTGCCAGCAGCCCCGGGCCTCAAGGACGTAGCAATCAGCCCCAGCATTTT
CASSPGPQGRSNQPQHF
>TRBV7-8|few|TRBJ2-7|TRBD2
TGTGCCAGCACCGCCGGGAGGCCGGGTTACGAGCAGTACTTC
CASTAGRPGYEQYF
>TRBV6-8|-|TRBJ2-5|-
TGTGCCAGCACCGGGGCAAGCAGAGAGACCCAGTACTTC
CASTGASRETQYF
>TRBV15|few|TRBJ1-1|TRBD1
TGTGCCACCGGGACAGGGTTCCGAGACACTGAAGCTTTCTTT
CATGTGFRDTEAFF
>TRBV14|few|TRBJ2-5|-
TGTGCCAGCAGCCAACGGACAAGAGAGACCCAGTACTTC
CASSQRTRETQYF
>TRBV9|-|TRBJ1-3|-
TGTGCCAGCAGCCCATTTTTGACGAACACCATATATTTT
CASSPFLTNTIYF
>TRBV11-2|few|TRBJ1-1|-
TGTGCCAGCAGCCCCGGGACACCGAACACTGAAGCTTTCTTT
CASSPGTPNTEAFF
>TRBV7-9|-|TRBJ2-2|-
TGTGCCAGCAGCCACACGGGGGCTGGGAACACCGGGGAGCTGTTTTTT
CASSHTGAGNTGELFF
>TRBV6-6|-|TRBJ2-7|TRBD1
TGTGCCGCGGACAGGGCCTACGAGCAGTACTTC
CAADRAYEQYF
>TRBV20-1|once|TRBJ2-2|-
TGCAGTGCTAGAGATCCGCGGACCGGGGAGCTGTTTTTT
CSARDPRTGELFF
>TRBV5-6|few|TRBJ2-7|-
TGTGCCAGCAGCCCCCCAGGGATCTACGAGCAGTACTTC
CASSPPGIYEQYF
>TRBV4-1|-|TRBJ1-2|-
TGCGCCAGCAGCCAAGGGGGGCTCGAGGACCTCTATGGCTACACCTTC
CASSQGGLEDLYGYTF
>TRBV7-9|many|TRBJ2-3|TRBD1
TGTGCCAGCAGCCGTCGGACAGGACGGTCAGATACGCAGTATTTT
CASSRRTGRSDTQYF
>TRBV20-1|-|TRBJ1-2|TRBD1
TGCAGTGGATACAAGACAGGGCGAGGCTACACCTTC
CSGYKTGRGYTF
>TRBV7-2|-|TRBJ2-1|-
TGTGCCAGCAGCTGGTACTTGCGGCTGACTGAGCAGTTCTTC
CASSWYLRLTEQFF
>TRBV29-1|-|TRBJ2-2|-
TGCAGCGTTGGAGAGACCGGGGAGCTGTTTTTT
CSVGETGELFF
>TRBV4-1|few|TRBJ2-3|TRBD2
TGCGCCAGCAGCCGGGGACTAGCGGGAGGAGACACAGATACGCAGTATTTT
CASSRGLAGGDTDTQYF
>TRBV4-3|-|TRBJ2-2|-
TGCGCCAGCAGCCAAGAAAGAGGGGGAACCGGGGAGCTGTTTTTT
CASSQERGGTGELFF
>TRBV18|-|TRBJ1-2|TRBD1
TGTGCCAGCTCCCCGAGCGACAGGGACTATGGCTACACCTTC
CASSPSDRDYGYTF
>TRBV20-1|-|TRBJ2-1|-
TGCAGTGCTAGCCCCTCGAGGCGGGGAAATCGGTACAATGAGCAGTTCTTC
CSASPSRRGNRYNEQFF
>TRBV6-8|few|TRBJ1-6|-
TGTGCCAGCAGGCCAGCCGCCTATAATTCACCCCTCCACTTT
CASRPAAYNSPLHF
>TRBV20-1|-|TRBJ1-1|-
TGCAGTGCTAGTGATCCAACTGGGGTTACTGAAGCTTTCTTT
CSASDPTGVTEAFF
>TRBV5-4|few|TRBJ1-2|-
TGTGCCAGCAGCTTTCAGGGAAGCGACTATGGCTACACCTTC
CASSFQGSDYGYTF
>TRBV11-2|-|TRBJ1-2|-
TGTGCCAGCAGCTTAATTAAGAAAGGGTCCAGCTATGGCTACACCTTC
CASSLIKKGSSYGYTF
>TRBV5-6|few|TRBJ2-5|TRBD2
TGTGCCAGCAGCTTATGGGGTCGGGGGGAAGAGACCCAGTACTTC
CASSLWGRGEETQYF
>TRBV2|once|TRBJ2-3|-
TGTGCCAGCACCCGACGGGATCCGCTTCCAGATACGCAGTATTTT
CASTRRDPLPDTQYF
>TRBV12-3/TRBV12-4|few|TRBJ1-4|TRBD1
TGTGCCAGCACCGGCCCAGGGGGACGGAATGAAAAACTGTTTTTT
CASTGPGGRNEKLFF
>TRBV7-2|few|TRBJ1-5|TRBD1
TGTGCCAGCAGCGGCCGGACAGGGGCCGCAGGGTTCCAGCATTTT
CASSGRTGAAGFQHF
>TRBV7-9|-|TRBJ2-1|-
TGTGCCAGCAGCCCAACCCGGACAACCAATTGGGATGAGCAGTTCTTC
CASSPTRTTNWDEQFF
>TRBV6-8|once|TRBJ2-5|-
TGTGCCACCCAAGTTTTCAGCATCCCCCAAGAGACCCAGTACTTC
CATQVFSIPQETQYF
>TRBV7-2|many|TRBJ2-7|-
TGTGCCAGCAGCCCCTCGACAGACCTCTCCTACGAGCAGTACTTC
CASSPSTDLSYEQYF
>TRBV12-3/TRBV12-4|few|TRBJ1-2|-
TGTGCCAGCAGTTTAGACGAGGGGCCGGATGGCTACACCTTC
CASSLDEGPDGYTF
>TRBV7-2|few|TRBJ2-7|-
TGTGCCAGCAGCTCCCCCTCGCTCTACGAGCAGTACTTC
CASSSPSLYEQYF
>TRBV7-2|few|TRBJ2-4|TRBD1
TGTGCCAGCAGTTCAAGGGGGCAGGGAAACATTCAGTACTTC
CASSSRGQGNIQYF
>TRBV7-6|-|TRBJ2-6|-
TGTGCCAGCAGCCCACGATTTACCGGGGCCAACGTCCTGACTTTC
CASSPRFTGANVLTF
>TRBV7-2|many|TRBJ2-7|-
TGTGCCAGCAGCCAGGGCTCGGGGGCGCCCAACGAGCAGTACTTC
CASSQGSGAPNEQYF
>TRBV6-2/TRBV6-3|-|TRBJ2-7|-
TGTGCCAGCAGATACGGACAGATAGAGAACTACGAGCAGTACTTC
CASRYGQIENYEQYF
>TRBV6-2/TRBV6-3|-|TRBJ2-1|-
TGTGCCAGCAGTTACTTGGGACCCTCCCTGGGGAATGAGCAGTTCTTC
CASSYLGPSLGNEQFF
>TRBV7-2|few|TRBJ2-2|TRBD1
TGTGCCAGCAGCAAGGCCGGGACAGGGGCGTGGGGGGAGCTGTTTTTT
CASSKAGTGAWGELFF
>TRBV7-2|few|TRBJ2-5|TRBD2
TGTGCCAGCAGCTTTACGGGGGAGGGGGAGACCCAGTACTTC
CASSFTGEGETQYF
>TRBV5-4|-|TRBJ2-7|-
TGTGCCAGCAGCCCCCCCGCAGGTAGCCCCTACGAGCAGTACTTC
CASSPPAGSPYEQYF